Shown below are 13 T cell receptor beta chains from a single sample sequenced in a study of neurological immune-mediated disorders. Sample time point: technical triplicate 1. TCRdb called the 5' RACE reads again in MiXCR, with one record for every CDR3 protein. The sample shows roughly 41,000 distinct CDR3 sequences, approximately 10% of them seen only once. What was sequenced was PBMCs. The receptors here all came from a man aged 55 to 69 with HTLV-1-associated myelopathy (HAM/TSP).

At least ten counts were recorded for this clonotype. V gene TRBV5-1 combines with J gene TRBJ2-1, with D unclear. V was cut by 4 bases and J by 0 bases, with 23 bases left in between. The CDR3 contains 19 residues. Germline V lookup: CDR1 SGHRS, CDR2 YFSETQ. CDR3 amino acids: CASSPRIKSGEPSYNEQFF. CDR3 nucleotides: TGCGCCAGCAGCCCCCGGATCAAATCGGGTGAGCCCTCCTACAATGAGCAGTTCTTC.

This clonotype was found many times. The chain is built from TRBV28 and TRBJ1-6, with 10 bases lining up with TRBD1. The CDR3 sequence is 14 residues long. Germline V CDR1 and CDR2: MDHEN, SYDVKM. V lost 3 bases and J lost 7; bases outside the gene matches: 0. In nucleotides, the CDR3 is TGTGCCAGCAGTTTGGGACAGGGGAATTCACCCCTCCACTTT. It translates to CASSLGQGNSPLHF. Using reference TRBV28 and TRBJ1-6 for the parts outside the CDR3, the full variable domain is DVKVTQSSRYLVKRTGEKVFLECVQDMDHENMFWYRQDPGLGLRLIYFSYDVKMKEKGDIPEGYSVSREKKERFSLILESASTNQTSMYLCASSLGQGNSPLHFGNGTRLTVT.

This chain links TRBV5-1 with TRBJ2-1; weak D call: TRBD2 (5 bases). Germline lookup yields CDR1 SGHRS and CDR2 YFSETQ. Trimming cost V 0 bases and J 6 bases, with 10 bases left between them. The CDR3 has 14 residues. For the CDR3, the DNA is TGCGCCAGCAGCTTGGGGGAGCTAGGCAATGAGCAGTTCTTC. Translating it yields CASSLGELGNEQFF.

This clonotype was counted many times. The gene calls are TRBV20-1 and TRBJ2-7; D is unresolved. Looked up from germline, CDR1 is DFQATT and CDR2 is SNEGSKA (reference sequence). The CDR3 extends over 14 amino acids. Written as DNA, the CDR3 is TGCAGCCTACTGGGTCTCGGAAGAGGCTACGAGCAGTACTTC. Encoded protein: CSLLGLGRGYEQYF.

There are many counts of this clonotype. V gene TRBV10-3 combines with J gene TRBJ2-1; 9 positions agree with TRBD2. Germline assignment: CDR1 ENHRY and CDR2 SYGVKD. The CDR3 spans 16 residues. V trimming: 3 bases; J trimming: 6 bases; junction bases outside the gene matches: 9. This chain's CDR3 is CAISEGATSGRNEQFF. CDR3 DNA sequence: TGTGCCATCAGTGAAGGGGCAACTAGCGGGCGCAATGAGCAGTTCTTC.

This clonotype was seen at least ten times. The genes are TRBV12-3 or TRBV12-4 and TRBJ2-7, with TRBD2 matching 14 bases. V shed 5 bases and J 0 bases; nucleotides not matched to a gene: 9. The CDR3 runs 18 residues. CDR3 loop: CASSRGTSGSPLSYEQYF. The DNA of the CDR3 is TGTGCCAGCAGTCGCGGGACTAGCGGGAGCCCGCTCTCCTACGAGCAGTACTTC.

This clonotype has ten or more counts. V is TRBV7-6 and J is TRBJ2-2; D may be TRBD2 (6 bases). V lost 1 base and J lost 4, with 13 bases in between. The CDR3 runs 16 residues. The germline gives CDR1 SGHVS, CDR2 FNYEAQ. The CDR3 spells CASSLVFGGSTGELFF. The CDR3 bases are TGTGCCAGCAGCTTAGTTTTCGGGGGAAGCACCGGGGAGCTGTTTTTT.

In this sample, this clonotype turned up many times. The chain uses TRBV5-1 and TRBJ2-1; D unresolved. V was shortened by 3 bases and J by 8 bases, with 12 bases between the two germline ends. The CDR3 is 13 residues long. The V gene's germline CDR1 is SGHRS and CDR2 YFSETQ. Here the CDR3 DNA reads TGCGCCAGCAGCTCTACTCTTGTCGATGAGCAGTTCTTC. Translated, it gives CASSSTLVDEQFF.

In this sample, this clonotype turned up many times. The chain uses TRBV5-1 and TRBJ2-1; 13 bases align to TRBD2. The germline gives CDR1 SGHRS, CDR2 YFSETQ. The CDR3 has 15 residues. V dropped 4 bases and J dropped 8; count of bases not matched to a gene: 6. In nucleotides, the CDR3 is TGCGCCAGCAGCATCGGGACTAGCGGGAACGATGAGCAGTTCTTC. Its protein is CASSIGTSGNDEQFF.

The sample holds many counts of this clonotype. The chain couples TRBV6-1 to TRBJ1-2, with D tentatively TRBD1 (6 bases). CDR3 size: 13 residues. Trimming left V 5 bases short and J 5 bases short, with 12 bases between. Per the germline V gene, CDR1 is MNHNS and CDR2 is SASEGT. CDR3 sequence reads: CASSPTGTYGYTF. For the CDR3, the DNA is TGTGCCAGCAGTCCCACCGGGACATATGGCTACACCTTC.

This clonotype occurred many times. The chain joins TRBV3-1 to TRBJ1-3; D is unresolved. CDR1 LGHDT and CDR2 YNNKEL come from the germline V gene (reference sequence). The CDR3 is 16 residues long. Between the trimmed V and J ends, which lost 0 bases and 0 bases, there was a span of 9 bases. CDR3 bases: TGTGCCAGCAGCCAAGACCGGACCGGCTCTGGAAACACCATATATTTT. Protein: CASSQDRTGSGNTIYF.

This clonotype was seen ten or more times. This chain links TRBV5-1 with TRBJ2-1; 13 bases agree with TRBD2. The CDR3 has 17 amino acids. Germline CDR1 is SGHRS and CDR2 is YFSETQ. Losses at the gene ends were 3 bases for V and 7 bases for J; bases not matched to a gene: 10. CDR3 DNA sequence: TGCGCCAGCAGCTCCGGACTAGCGGGAGTGGGTTCTAATGAGCAGTTCTTC. Its translation is CASSSGLAGVGSNEQFF.

The sample holds many counts of this clonotype. V gene TRBV12-3 or TRBV12-4 combines with J gene TRBJ2-5; D is possibly TRBD2 (5 bases). The germline V and J ends were trimmed by 3 bases and 2 bases, with 7 bases remaining between them. CDR3 size: 13 residues. CDR3 amino acids: CASSLGRQETQYF. CDR3 sequence (DNA): TGTGCCAGCAGTTTGGGGAGACAAGAGACCCAGTACTTC.